This T cell receptor (beta chain) is drawn from a study of blood T cell repertoires in COVID-19. Study-level background: Recovered status applied to Cohort 3 donors who had two consecutive negative PCRs. It also applied to those with clearance or with symptom resolution.

CDR3 length equals 14 residues. The V and J ends lost 8 bases and 2 bases, in that order; junction bases with no gene match: 6. Germline CDR1 reads MNHEY; CDR2 reads SVGAGI. Those who participated ranged in age from roughly 18 to 90 years and resided in some 24 US areas. Assay used: immunoSEQ multiplex PCR; TCRdb lists only in-frame clones, some missing. Among roughly 200,000 clones, 86% were seen once, and the ten largest hold 2.5% to 3.5%. The clonotype comes from a woman aged 50 to 65 in a cohort exposed to, infected with or recovered from COVID-19 (not recorded which). V and J are TRBV6-5 and TRBJ1-3; 7 bases agree with TRBD1. The sequencing sample was made of PBMCs or T cells enriched from blood (not recorded which). The CDR3 coding sequence is TGTGCCAGCCGCCCCGGGACAGCTGGAAACACCATATATTTT. Amino acids: CASRPGTAGNTIYF.